This TCR beta chain was found in a study of shared clonotypes between healthy human individuals. As for the study in general: Each donor contributed plates that comprised three CD4 naive, three CD4 memory, two CD8 naive and one CD8 memory.

The CDR3 covers 15 residues. Germline CDR1 is SGDLS and CDR2 is YYNGEE. Trimming at V came to 3 bases and at J to 1 base, leaving 5 bases not matched to a gene. Cells designated naive CD8 were CD45RO-negative and were positively selected for CCR7, with terminally differentiated effector memory CD45RA+ cells excluded. Generated by immunoSEQ multiplex PCR, the TCRdb table keeps only in-frame clones and is missing some. This table holds around 2,000,000 clones, 93% found once. Specimen: naive CD8+ T cells from PBMCs. The receptor's source is a young man in good health. Some clones in this sample may be carry-over from other donors' samples. The chain links TRBV9 to TRBJ2-7; 9 bases agree with TRBD1. The chain's CDR3 is CASSGPGTGSYEQYF. In nucleotides, the CDR3 is TGTGCCAGCAGCGGACCCGGGACAGGGTCCTACGAGCAGTACTTC.